The present TCR beta chain was sequenced within a study of T cell responses to AZD1222 COVID-19 vaccine. Broader study findings: Sampled repertoires all dated from after the peak T cell response.

This clone was seen once. What it recognizes is unknown. The method was immunoSEQ multiplex PCR; TCRdb's version includes in-frame clones alone and lacks a portion of them. The sample carries roughly 150,000 clones, roughly 90% recorded once. The CDR3 spans 18 residues. V was pared by 2 bases and J by 6 bases, with 14 bases of the junction left unmatched. In germline, CDR1 is MDHEN, CDR2 SYDVKM. Material: peripheral blood, obtained 28 days after the second AZD1222 dose. The chain is built from TRBV28 and TRBJ2-3, with 10 positions matching TRBD2. This TCR derives from an adult who received the AZD1222 COVID-19 vaccine. In DNA form, the CDR3 reads TGTGCCAGCAGTTTAAGAGCGGGAGGGCTCATTGTTTCCGATACGCAGTATTTT. Protein product: CASSLRAGGLIVSDTQYF.